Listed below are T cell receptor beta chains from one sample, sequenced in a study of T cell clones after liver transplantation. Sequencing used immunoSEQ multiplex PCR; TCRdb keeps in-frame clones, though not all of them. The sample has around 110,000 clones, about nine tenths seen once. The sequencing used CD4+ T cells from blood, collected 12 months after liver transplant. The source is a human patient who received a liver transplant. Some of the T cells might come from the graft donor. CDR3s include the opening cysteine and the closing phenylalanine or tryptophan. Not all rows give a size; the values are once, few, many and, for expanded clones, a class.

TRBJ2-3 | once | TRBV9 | CASSVRGSTDTQYF
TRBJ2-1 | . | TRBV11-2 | CASSLAPRPSNEQFF
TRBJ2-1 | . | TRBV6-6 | CATSGSNEQFF
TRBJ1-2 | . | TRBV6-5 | CASRPGRIVGYTF
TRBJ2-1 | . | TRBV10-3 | CAISVSHNEQFF
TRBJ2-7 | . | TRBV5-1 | CASSPLPSGVSSYEQYF
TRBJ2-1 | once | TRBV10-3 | CAISGYRGHEQFF
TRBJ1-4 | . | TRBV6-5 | CASSYSSGTGGGKLFF
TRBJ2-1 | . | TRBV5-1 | CASRRDRVSYNEQFF
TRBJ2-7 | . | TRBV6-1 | CASSGGTGLF
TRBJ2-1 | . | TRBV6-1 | CASSDQFPTEQFF
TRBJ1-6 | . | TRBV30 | CAWSVVAENSPLHF
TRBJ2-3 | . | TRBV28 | CASSPGGGRAFNF
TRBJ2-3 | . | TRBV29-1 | CSATGSTDTQYF
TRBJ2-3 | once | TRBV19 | CASSISGASTDTQYF
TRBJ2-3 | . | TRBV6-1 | CASSVGTDTQYF
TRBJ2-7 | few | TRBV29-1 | CSVLTGPYEQYF
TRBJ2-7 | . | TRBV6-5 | CASSYLPPDRALEQYF
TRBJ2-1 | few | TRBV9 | CASSPQPDWGADEQFF
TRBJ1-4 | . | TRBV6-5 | CASKPLFATNEKLFF
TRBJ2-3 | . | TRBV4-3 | CASSPGRPVGDTQYF
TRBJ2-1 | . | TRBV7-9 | CASSLGPFPSSYNEQFF
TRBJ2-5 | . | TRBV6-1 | CASSELTGWETQYF
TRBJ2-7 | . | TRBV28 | CASSLLGSQKDYEQYF